This TCR beta chain stems from a study of CD8 T cells in ankylosing spondylitis (dated by TCRdb to the late 2010s). About the full investigation: The study set out to find disease-linked TCR variants by profiling T cell receptor beta repertoires in ankylosing spondylitis patients and healthy donors. The full study cohort comprised 20 to 25 ankylosing spondylitis patients and about a hundred healthy donors. Peripheral blood was sampled, and synovial fluid was also collected from ankylosing spondylitis patients.

Clipping removes 3 bases from V and 10 bases from J, with 13 as the unmatched junction base count. CDR1 and CDR2 are read off the germline V gene (reference sequence) as LGHDT and YNNKEL. There are 18 amino acids in the CDR3, from cysteine to phenylalanine inclusive. The CDR3 DNA has 54 bases and is translated from base 1. Broad study findings and their caveats: Some of the motif variants had been reported before in the synovial fluid and blood of reactive arthritis patients, a finding that suggests common disease-initiation mechanisms. A CD8+ phenotype was shown by the disease-linked clones, which were found at relatively low frequencies in peripheral blood. A TCR beta motif of fewer than 10 highly homologous amino acid variants appeared characteristic of blood from ankylosing spondylitis patients. According to the report, matched synovial fluid samples from ankylosing spondylitis patients were significantly enriched for the disease-linked clones.

The sequencing machine was an Illumina HiSeq 2500. Quantitative 5'-RACE with molecular barcodes was the method used to prepare the TCR beta libraries. Per the source publication's procedure: A new computational method, built on a probabilistic model of VDJ rearrangement, was used to identify disease-linked TCR variants. Using fastp trimming at Q25 and MiXCR clonotype assembly, TCRdb reanalyzed the public sequencing data and kept in-frame beta chains. Rows matching on CDR3 protein sequence are summarized as one entry with the most common DNA and genes. None of the V and J calls come from the authors' own analysis; TCRdb made them. The sample data list 250,000 to 400,000 distinct CDR3 sequences, and around 10% of these were observed just once. Roughly 9% of the sample comes from the top ten. Turning to this clonotype: Its antigen is unknown. Base qualities are not at hand, and no much larger clone is one base apart.

The sequence joins TRBV3-1 to TRBJ2-1, and 15 junction bases match TRBD2. What was sequenced was blood, either unsorted or a sorted T cell fraction (not recorded which). The receptor was isolated from a female donor with ankylosing spondylitis or in good health (not recorded which). The CDR3: CASSQSLGLAGGKLEQFF. The DNA sequence is as follows: TGTGCCAGCAGCCAGTCCCTCGGACTAGCGGGAGGGAAACTCGAGCAGTTCTTC.